This T cell receptor beta chain was documented in a study of T cell responses to AZD1222 COVID-19 vaccine. Overall study findings and caveats: Researchers report vaccine-associated CD4 TCRs spanning spike, with dominance at 160-218 and 743-854. The study identified only five to seven AZD1222 recipients as seropositive at baseline. Spike-specific TCR breadth and depth grew following two AZD1222 doses. In a largely white British group with more females than males, clonal diversity was possibly underestimated.

Sequencing was performed with immunoSEQ multiplex PCR; in TCRdb, only in-frame clones are kept and a portion is missing. The table lists some 130,000 clones, roughly 90% of them singletons. From germline, CDR1 is SGHTA and CDR2 FQGNSA. The CDR3 loop spans 16 amino acids. V dropped 7 bases and J dropped 9 bases, with 22 bases sitting between them. Worth noting for this clone: Its specificity is not known.

Material: peripheral blood, obtained on day 0 of AZD1222 vaccination. This clonotype was obtained from an adult in good health. V and J are TRBV7-2 and TRBJ1-6; D not resolved. Written as DNA, the CDR3 is TGTGCCAGCAACGTTGTGGGCCCCGGCCTTTCTTCACCCCTCCACTTT. This translates into CASNVVGPGLSSPLHF.